The following is a TCR beta chain sequence with its context. Germline and genes: mouse. The CDR3 goes on 4 residues after the read ends, and that part is filled in from the germline J gene. The CDR3 is made up of 15 amino acids. Germline assignment: CDR1 LGHDT and CDR2 YNNKQL (reference sequence). Trimming cost V 5 bases and J 1 base; bases outside gene matches: 3. Reverse transcription of extracted RNA yielded cDNA, which provided the sequencing template. Profiled with immunoSEQ multiplex PCR; TCRdb holds only in-frame clones, not every one. Singletons are absent from the sample, which has 290,000 or so clones. This record belongs to a study of CD8+ T cells in alopecia areata. Cells that came from pooled cutaneous lymph nodes were sorted using CD4, CD8alpha, NKG2D, NKG2ACE and other markers.

Input material: CD4+ T cells sorted from a lymph node. The chain uses TRBV4 and TRBJ2-5, with 10 bases lining up with TRBD2. The sequence came from a C3H/HeJ mouse with alopecia areata. The MHC haplotype of the strain is H2-k. CDR3 amino acids: CASSPGLGHQDTQYF. CDR3 DNA (partial): TGTGCCAGCAGCCCGGGACTGGGGCACCAAGAC.